This is a list of T cell receptor beta chains from one sample in a study of T cells in tuberculosis. The table came from immunoSEQ multiplex PCR; TCRdb's copy has only in-frame clones and leaves some out. The sample has 88,000 or so clones, approximately 91% seen once. What was sequenced was CD1b-GMM tetramer-negative cells sorted from PBMCs. These receptors were taken from an adult woman with latent tuberculosis. Both conserved end residues are part of each CDR3. The D gene is left open where the match is weak.

TRBV6-5	NA	TRBJ1-2	CASSTLGYGYTF
TRBV5-5	NA	TRBJ2-7	CASSSISYEQYF
TRBV19	TRBD1	TRBJ1-4	CASSVGQGVNEKLFF
TRBV7-2	TRBD2	TRBJ2-7	CASSHGSGGSYEQYF
TRBV5-8	TRBD1	TRBJ2-5	CASTIGQGIRETQYF
TRBV6-6	TRBD1	TRBJ1-1	CASSYGTGTENTEAFF
TRBV6-6	NA	TRBJ1-3	CASSRRDISGNTIYF
TRBV4-1	TRBD2	TRBJ2-3	CASSQETSSGGFGSADTQYF
TRBV6-1	NA	TRBJ2-1	CASSIQVNSYNEQFF
TRBV9	TRBD1	TRBJ2-6	CASSASARGLGANVLTF
TRBV5-1	NA	TRBJ2-3	CASSSGHASTDTQYF
TRBV6-5	TRBD2	TRBJ2-3	CASSYRPSGFTDTQYF
TRBV18	NA	TRBJ2-7	CASSRSGGGVYEQYF
TRBV11-2	NA	TRBJ1-4	CASSPREWGNEKLFF
TRBV2	TRBD1	TRBJ2-7	CASSPRDRDEQYF
TRBV7-6	NA	TRBJ2-2	CASSPPGELFF
TRBV2	TRBD2	TRBJ2-3	CASTLPTGTSVTDTQYF
TRBV9	TRBD2	TRBJ2-5	CASSAPGAGGETQYF
TRBV25-1	NA	TRBJ2-2	CASQGWAGELFF
TRBV6-7	NA	TRBJ2-1	CASRSPTRGYNEQFF
TRBV19	TRBD2	TRBJ2-5	CASSATGGRQETQYF
TRBV29-1	NA	TRBJ2-2	CSGTTGMNTGELFF
TRBV7-9	TRBD1	TRBJ1-6	CASSPEDRTYNSPLHF
TRBV14	TRBD1	TRBJ2-3	CASSTRQGFSTDTQYF
TRBV11-1	TRBD1	TRBJ1-2	CASSPTGSEFGYTF
TRBV29-1	NA	TRBJ2-2	CSSRTENTGELFF
TRBV19	TRBD1	TRBJ1-5	CASSIVGQGGGNQPQHF
TRBV19	TRBD2	TRBJ2-3	CASSMLAGGSGTQYF
TRBV5-8	TRBD1	TRBJ2-7	CASSLEGTGGRYEQYF
TRBV19	TRBD1	TRBJ2-4	CASSFTTGGQGIQYF
TRBV14	NA	TRBJ1-2	CASSQDGAVYGYTF
TRBV5-1	NA	TRBJ2-6	CASSAAGANVLTF
TRBV4-2	NA	TRBJ1-2	CASSQERDWAGGYTF
TRBV27	NA	TRBJ2-3	CASSLLGRASTDTQYF
TRBV29-1	TRBD1	TRBJ1-4	CSVRQGPEKLFF
TRBV5-1	TRBD2	TRBJ2-3	CASSLGLAGGTDTQYF
TRBV10-1	TRBD2	TRBJ2-3	CASSDPRGRVDLWARTDTQYF
TRBV19	NA	TRBJ2-7	CASSPAGVSDYEQYF
TRBV28	TRBD2	TRBJ2-3	CASSLWGGDTDTQYF
TRBV19	TRBD1	TRBJ1-2	CASVRDRGYGYTF